This T cell receptor beta chain was identified in a study of blood T cell repertoires in COVID-19. Data came from immunoSEQ multiplex PCR; TCRdb stores just in-frame clones and leaves some out. This sample yields about 100,000 clones, of which about 85% are seen a single time; more than 1.5% belongs to the top ten. From germline, CDR1 is SEHNR and CDR2 FQNEAQ (reference sequence). The ends lost 3 bases at V and 2 bases at J; junction bases unmatched: 5. The CDR3 has 15 residues. Specimen: peripheral blood. The chain recombines TRBV7-9 with TRBJ2-5; 8 bases map to TRBD2. The TCR was taken from a woman between 65 and 79 years old with active or convalescent COVID-19. The CDR3 here is CASSFLSGGQETQYF. CDR3 DNA sequence: TGTGCCAGCAGCTTTCTAAGCGGGGGACAAGAGACCCAGTACTTC.